The entry that follows covers one T cell receptor (beta chain) sequence. The antigen remains undetermined. Evenly divided among several immunoSEQ plates was the genomic DNA of each subset. Measured with immunoSEQ multiplex PCR; TCRdb has only the in-frame clones, and not every one. The sample holds around 580,000 clones, 95% to 98% seen once. This entry is derived from a study of shared clonotypes between healthy human individuals. The study's findings and limits: The study found roughly 5.3% of naive CD4 clonotypes shared across a few donors. The represented genetic and exposure-history diversity was limited by the small number of donors.

Cells designated naive CD8 were CD45RO-negative and were positively selected for CCR7, with terminally differentiated effector memory CD45RA+ cells excluded. This clonotype originated in a young man in good health. Source material: naive CD8+ T cells sorted from blood.

CDR3 in DNA: TGTGCCAGCAGTTTAGGGACAGGGGGCGTGAGAAATGGCTACACCTTC. Translating gives CASSLGTGGVRNGYTF. The chain uses TRBV27 and TRBJ1-2; 12 positions agree with TRBD1. The CDR3 has 16 amino acids. Germline V gene lookup returns CDR1 MNHEY and CDR2 SMNVEV (reference sequence). With V trimmed by 2 bases and J by 6 bases, 7 bases remained unmatched.